This record concerns one T cell receptor (beta chain) sequence. Its antigen is undetermined. Repertoires were generated with immunoSEQ multiplex PCR, while TCRdb's copy carries only in-frame clones and drops some. In the table there are 130,000 to 150,000 clones, around 91% of which are singletons. The data belong to a study of T cell responses to AZD1222 COVID-19 vaccine. Study context: Analysis merged second doses at about 4 or about 12 weeks.

General study findings and limits: Repertoires were obtained only post-peak T cell response.

Sequenced material: peripheral blood, taken on day 0 of AZD1222 vaccination. This sequence originates from an adult in good health.

CDR3 in DNA: TGTGCCTGGGCAGACAGGTGGTATTCACCCCTCCACTTT. It translates to CAWADRWYSPLHF. This chain joins TRBV30 and TRBJ1-6; tentatively, D is TRBD1 (6 bases). The germline CDR1 and CDR2 sequences are GTSNPN and SVGIG (reference sequence). Trimming took off 5 bases at V and 8 bases at J, with 13 bases between the two ends. This CDR3 comprises 13 residues.